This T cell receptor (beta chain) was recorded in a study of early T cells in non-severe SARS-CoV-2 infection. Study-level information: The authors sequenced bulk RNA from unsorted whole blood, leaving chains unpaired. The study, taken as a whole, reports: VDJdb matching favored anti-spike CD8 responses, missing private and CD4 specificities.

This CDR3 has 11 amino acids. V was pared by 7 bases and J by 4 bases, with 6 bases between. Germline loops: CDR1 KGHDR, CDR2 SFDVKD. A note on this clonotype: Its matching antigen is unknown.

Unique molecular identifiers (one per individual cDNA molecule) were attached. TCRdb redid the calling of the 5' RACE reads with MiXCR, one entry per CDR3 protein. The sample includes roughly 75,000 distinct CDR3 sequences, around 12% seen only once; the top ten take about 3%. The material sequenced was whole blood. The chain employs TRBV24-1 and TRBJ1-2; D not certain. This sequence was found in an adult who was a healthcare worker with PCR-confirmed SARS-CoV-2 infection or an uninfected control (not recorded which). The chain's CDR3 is CATRSVYGYTF. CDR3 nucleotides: TGTGCCACCAGGAGCGTCTATGGCTACACCTTC.